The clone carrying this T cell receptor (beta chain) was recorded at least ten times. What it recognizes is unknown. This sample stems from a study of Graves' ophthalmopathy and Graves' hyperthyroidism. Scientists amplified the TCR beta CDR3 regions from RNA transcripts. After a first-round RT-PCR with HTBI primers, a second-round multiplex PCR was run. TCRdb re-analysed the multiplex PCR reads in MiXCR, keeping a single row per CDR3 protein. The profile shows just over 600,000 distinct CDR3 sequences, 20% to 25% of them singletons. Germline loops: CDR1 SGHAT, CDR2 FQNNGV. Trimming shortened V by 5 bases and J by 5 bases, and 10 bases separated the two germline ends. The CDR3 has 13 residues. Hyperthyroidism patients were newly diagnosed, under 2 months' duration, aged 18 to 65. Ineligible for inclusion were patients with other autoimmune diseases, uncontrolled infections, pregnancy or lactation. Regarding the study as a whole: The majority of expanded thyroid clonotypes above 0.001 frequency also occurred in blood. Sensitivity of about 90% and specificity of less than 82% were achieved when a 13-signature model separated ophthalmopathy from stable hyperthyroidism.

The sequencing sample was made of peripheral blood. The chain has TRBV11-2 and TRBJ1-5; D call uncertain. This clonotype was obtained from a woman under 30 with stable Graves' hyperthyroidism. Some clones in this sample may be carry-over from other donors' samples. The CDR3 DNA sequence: TGTGCCAGCAGCAGGACGCAAGATCAGCCCCAGCATTTT. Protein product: CASSRTQDQPQHF.